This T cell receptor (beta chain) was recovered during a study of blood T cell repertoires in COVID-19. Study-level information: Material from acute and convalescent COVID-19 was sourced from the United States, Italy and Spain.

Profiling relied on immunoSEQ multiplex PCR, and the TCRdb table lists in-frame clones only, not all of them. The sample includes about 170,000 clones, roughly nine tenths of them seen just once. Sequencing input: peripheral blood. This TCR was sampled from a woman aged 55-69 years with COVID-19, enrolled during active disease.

The CDR3 DNA reads TGTGCCAGCTCACCACTCGGTGAGACCCAGTACTTC. Encoded protein: CASSPLGETQYF. The rearrangement joins TRBV18 to TRBJ2-5; D not resolved. The CDR3 has 12 amino acids. Trimming cost V 1 base and J 5 bases, with 5 bases left between them. CDR1 is KGHSH, CDR2 LQKENI, per germline.